This T cell receptor (beta chain) was profiled in a study of blood T cell repertoires in COVID-19. CDR3 length equals 15 residues. Trimming cost V 5 bases and J 2 bases; bases outside gene matches: 6. From germline, CDR1 is MNHEY and CDR2 SVGAGI. Libraries were prepared by immunoSEQ multiplex PCR; TCRdb keeps only in-frame clonotypes and omits some of them. This sample has 150,000 to 190,000 clones, with roughly 80% found just once. Sequenced sample: PBMCs or T cells enriched from blood (not recorded which). This receptor was taken from a man aged 50 to 59 who had recovered from COVID-19. The genes are TRBV6-5 and TRBJ1-5; 7 bases align to TRBD1. CDR3 protein: CASSIDRAGNQPQHF. The CDR3 nucleotides read TGTGCCAGCAGTATCGACAGGGCTGGCAATCAGCCCCAGCATTTT.